The sample holds one count of the clone carrying this T cell receptor (beta chain). Its antigen is undetermined. TCRdb's copy holds only in-frame clones and misses some; the assay was immunoSEQ multiplex PCR. The data hold 9,500 to 15,000 clones, with 60% to 80% observed a single time. The CDR3 runs to 15 residues. Trimming took 9 bases from V and 5 from J; bases not matched to a gene: 15. The patients had HPV-negative, locally advanced oral cavity squamous cell carcinoma. The sample is drawn from a study of neoadjuvant anti-PD-1 for oral cavity cancer. Study-wide points: Greater tumor shrinkage accompanied bigger post-treatment sizes of preexisting clones. With three patients per group, TCR findings need larger cohorts.

Sequencing was performed on tumor tissue, taken before nivolumab (anti-PD-1) treatment. The V and J genes are TRBV5-3 and TRBJ1-2; 8 positions agree with TRBD1. TRBV5-3 is treated as an ORF (open reading frame) with a function not yet certain. This TCR was sampled from a person aged 40 to 85 with oral cavity squamous cell carcinoma. The donor label of this sample is uncertain. CDR3 sequence reads: CAILGGGQGKYGYTF. The CDR3 DNA reads TGTGCCATCCTAGGGGGCGGACAGGGCAAATATGGCTACACCTTC.